The rows below give T cell receptor beta chains drawn from one sample of a study of T-cell memory formation after mild COVID-19. TCRdb reprocessed the 5' RACE reads via MiXCR and lists one record per CDR3 protein. The sample contains over 450,000 distinct CDR3 sequences, just over 20% of which appear only once. The sequencing input was PBMCs or a T cell subset sorted from them (not recorded which). The receptor set was obtained from an adult woman who had mild COVID-19 (a few samples of this study predate the infection). Cell type and time point are not known. The CDR3 runs from the conserved cysteine through the conserved F or W. The order of the fields is CDR3 protein, V gene, J gene.

CDR3 protein: CASSLGTVILAKNIQYF
V gene: TRBV5-1
J gene: TRBJ2-4

CDR3 protein: CASSLGLAADFIYEQYF
V gene: TRBV5-1
J gene: TRBJ2-7

CDR3 protein: CASSQIRGGRFNEQFF
V gene: TRBV7-9
J gene: TRBJ2-1

CDR3 protein: CASRTSLHEQYF
V gene: TRBV6-1
J gene: TRBJ2-7

CDR3 protein: CASSPGGSDTQYF
V gene: TRBV18
J gene: TRBJ2-3

CDR3 protein: CASSPARAGGFFSTDTQYF
V gene: TRBV5-1
J gene: TRBJ2-3

CDR3 protein: CASSAGLAEDEQYF
V gene: TRBV9
J gene: TRBJ2-7

CDR3 protein: CASSPSGQGWGYTF
V gene: TRBV6-5
J gene: TRBJ1-2

CDR3 protein: CAWSRQGAGVGGYTF
V gene: TRBV30
J gene: TRBJ1-2

CDR3 protein: CSARVNEVTSGSYEQYF
V gene: TRBV20-1
J gene: TRBJ2-7

CDR3 protein: CASRLEPGLSSYNSPLHF
V gene: TRBV5-1
J gene: TRBJ1-6

CDR3 protein: CASSSMTGASEAFF
V gene: TRBV9
J gene: TRBJ1-1

CDR3 protein: CASSQVIGTGANVLTF
V gene: TRBV4-2
J gene: TRBJ2-6

CDR3 protein: CASSIGPSGANVLTF
V gene: TRBV11-3
J gene: TRBJ2-6

CDR3 protein: CAWNPGKVSRLNTIYF
V gene: TRBV30
J gene: TRBJ1-3

CDR3 protein: CASSLTGGENTIYF
V gene: TRBV7-9
J gene: TRBJ1-3

CDR3 protein: CASRGQGAYTEAFF
V gene: TRBV6-1
J gene: TRBJ1-1

CDR3 protein: CASSHTRGGIGTDTQYF
V gene: TRBV7-9
J gene: TRBJ2-3

CDR3 protein: CASSSPGWAEAFF
V gene: TRBV7-2
J gene: TRBJ1-1

CDR3 protein: CASSSLLGGGRANEQFF
V gene: TRBV7-6
J gene: TRBJ2-1

CDR3 protein: CASRPISLYGYTF
V gene: TRBV6-5
J gene: TRBJ1-2

CDR3 protein: CASSLLLEGYNEQFF
V gene: TRBV27
J gene: TRBJ2-1

CDR3 protein: CASQSSGWRYNEQFF
V gene: TRBV6-5
J gene: TRBJ2-1

CDR3 protein: CASSQVAGGPTGELFF
V gene: TRBV4-1
J gene: TRBJ2-2

CDR3 protein: CASMRSLYEQYF
V gene: TRBV6-6
J gene: TRBJ2-7

CDR3 protein: CASSVGTYSHEQYF
V gene: TRBV9
J gene: TRBJ2-7

CDR3 protein: CASSYQGGVPQFF
V gene: TRBV6-2/TRBV6-3
J gene: TRBJ2-1

CDR3 protein: CASKGSYNSPLHF
V gene: TRBV12-3/TRBV12-4
J gene: TRBJ1-6

CDR3 protein: CAWSATGLAGDEQFF
V gene: TRBV30
J gene: TRBJ2-1

CDR3 protein: CSAQSATEQRGQFF
V gene: TRBV20-1
J gene: TRBJ2-1

CDR3 protein: CSARDLAGVVRNEQFF
V gene: TRBV20-1
J gene: TRBJ2-1

CDR3 protein: CASSLAPGVAGDLTGELFF
V gene: TRBV7-8
J gene: TRBJ2-2

CDR3 protein: CASSEGTGVAQPQHF
V gene: TRBV6-1
J gene: TRBJ1-5

CDR3 protein: CSVVTSHLGQFF
V gene: TRBV29-1
J gene: TRBJ2-1

CDR3 protein: CASSPSTGYDEQYF
V gene: TRBV9
J gene: TRBJ2-7

CDR3 protein: CAISSGTGGIYGYTF
V gene: TRBV10-3
J gene: TRBJ1-2

CDR3 protein: CASRGVLELTQRETQYF
V gene: TRBV11-1
J gene: TRBJ2-5

CDR3 protein: CASSSSRLGGQGSYNEQFF
V gene: TRBV7-9
J gene: TRBJ2-1

CDR3 protein: CASSVGGGSQPQHF
V gene: TRBV9
J gene: TRBJ1-5

CDR3 protein: CASSLPTGTPKRGGYTF
V gene: TRBV7-2
J gene: TRBJ1-2

CDR3 protein: CASRGVTRPNEQFF
V gene: TRBV3-1
J gene: TRBJ2-1

CDR3 protein: CSVYVTGTASYEQYF
V gene: TRBV29-1
J gene: TRBJ2-7

CDR3 protein: CASSAPSGRSYEQYF
V gene: TRBV27
J gene: TRBJ2-7

CDR3 protein: CASQGGTGVTYEQYF
V gene: TRBV5-1
J gene: TRBJ2-7

CDR3 protein: CASTPYEAKNIQYF
V gene: TRBV19
J gene: TRBJ2-4

CDR3 protein: CASSPRAGGGNEQFF
V gene: TRBV7-2
J gene: TRBJ2-1

CDR3 protein: CATSRDLSGDAGYTF
V gene: TRBV15
J gene: TRBJ1-2

CDR3 protein: CASSESSTDTQYF
V gene: TRBV5-1
J gene: TRBJ2-3

CDR3 protein: CASSLATGRTGTQYF
V gene: TRBV5-5
J gene: TRBJ2-5

CDR3 protein: CSVLGTGGMNTEAFF
V gene: TRBV29-1
J gene: TRBJ1-1

CDR3 protein: CSVVMTLYGYTF
V gene: TRBV29-1
J gene: TRBJ1-2

CDR3 protein: CASSSGQGGFGEKLFF
V gene: TRBV5-1
J gene: TRBJ1-4

CDR3 protein: CASSSSRGLVYGYTF
V gene: TRBV5-6
J gene: TRBJ1-2

CDR3 protein: CASRPRTVDYGYTF
V gene: TRBV4-2
J gene: TRBJ1-2

CDR3 protein: CSARPGQENSPLHF
V gene: TRBV20-1
J gene: TRBJ1-6

CDR3 protein: CASSQDLRDYEQYF
V gene: TRBV4-3
J gene: TRBJ2-7

CDR3 protein: CSARTGNTEAFF
V gene: TRBV20-1
J gene: TRBJ1-1

CDR3 protein: CASSPSSTNEKLFF
V gene: TRBV18
J gene: TRBJ1-4

CDR3 protein: CACARGNTYEQYF
V gene: TRBV19
J gene: TRBJ2-7

CDR3 protein: CATSDQGERYNEQFF
V gene: TRBV24-1
J gene: TRBJ2-1